The 8 T cell receptor beta chains presented below share a single source sample, sequenced in a study of early T cells in non-severe SARS-CoV-2 infection. TCRdb independently ran MiXCR on the 5' RACE reads; one entry per CDR3 protein. The data contain tens of thousands of distinct CDR3 sequences, approximately 7.2% of them seen just once; the ten biggest clones take up roughly 12%. The sequencing here drew on whole blood, taken at baseline. The source of these receptors is an adult who was a healthcare worker with PCR-confirmed SARS-CoV-2 infection or an uninfected control (not recorded which).

This clonotype was seen a handful of times. The genes are TRBV20-1 and TRBJ2-3; tentative D call: TRBD2 (5 bases). The CDR3 runs to 14 residues. V lost 6 bases and J lost 0, with 13 bases in between. Germline V gene lookup returns CDR1 DFQATT and CDR2 SNEGSKA (reference sequence). CDR3 in amino acids: CSAPIGGSTDTQYF. DNA for the CDR3: TGCAGTGCGCCTATTGGCGGGAGCACAGATACGCAGTATTTT.

The rearrangement links TRBV4-3 to TRBJ2-7; 7 bases line up with TRBD2. Germline V CDR1 and CDR2: LGHNA, YSLEER. Trimming cost V 2 bases and J 2 bases; bases outside gene matches: 9. CDR3 length: 16 amino acids. CDR3 amino acids: CASSQTDKRGTYEQYF. The CDR3 bases are TGCGCCAGCAGCCAAACCGACAAGCGGGGAACCTACGAGCAGTACTTC.

The chain carries TRBV20-1 and TRBJ2-5; D is possibly TRBD1 (5 bases). This CDR3 comprises 12 residues. Trimming removed 6 bases at V and 3 bases at J, with 11 bases between. Germline loops: CDR1 DFQATT, CDR2 SNEGSKA (reference sequence). CDR3: CSAPRGKETQYF. The CDR3, as DNA: TGCAGTGCACCTAGGGGAAAAGAGACCCAGTACTTC.

This clonotype was recorded many times. The rearrangement joins TRBV2 to TRBJ2-7, with no clear D. Trimming pared 7 bases from V and 3 bases from J, leaving 10 bases between. CDR1 and CDR2 from the germline V gene are SNHLY and FYNNEI. The CDR3 extends over 12 amino acids. The CDR3 here is CASTRLNYEQYF. The CDR3 DNA reads TGTGCCAGCACCCGGTTGAACTACGAGCAGTACTTC.

A few counts support this clonotype. The chain is built from TRBV9 and TRBJ2-1; 10 bases map to TRBD2. The V gene's germline CDR1 is SGDLS and CDR2 YYNGEE. The CDR3 is 15 residues long. After removal of 4 bases from V and 7 bases from J, the junction contained 8 bases not matched to a gene. The CDR3 loop is CASSTAGGPFNEQFF. The DNA for the CDR3 is TGTGCCAGCAGCACAGCGGGGGGGCCGTTTAATGAGCAGTTCTTC.

This clonotype was detected only a few times. The chain joins TRBV27 to TRBJ2-3, with D tentatively TRBD1 (6 bases). The V gene's germline CDR1 is MNHEY and CDR2 SMNVEV (reference sequence). The CDR3 is made up of 11 amino acids. Trimming cost V 5 bases and J 8 bases, with 8 bases left between them. The CDR3 DNA is TGTGCCAGCAGTGTAGGGGGTACGCAGTATTTT. Translation gives CASSVGGTQYF.

This clonotype was observed a single time. The chain uses TRBV7-3 and TRBJ2-5, with 9 bases aligning to TRBD1. The germline V gene has CDR1 SGHTA and CDR2 FQGTGA. V gave up 5 bases and J gave up 5 bases; unmatched junction bases: 6. The CDR3 covers 14 residues. The CDR3 region has the DNA TGTGCCAGCAGCGCCACAGGGGGCTCGGAGACCCAGTACTTC. Translating gives CASSATGGSETQYF.

The gene calls are TRBV11-2 and TRBJ2-5; no firm D call. The CDR3 is 14 amino acids. Germline CDR1 SGHAT, CDR2 FQNNGV. V dropped 0 bases and J dropped 2 bases, with 7 bases sitting between them. CDR3 nucleotide sequence: TGTGCCAGCAGCTTAGATGGGTGGCAAGAGACCCAGTACTTC. Encoded protein: CASSLDGWQETQYF.